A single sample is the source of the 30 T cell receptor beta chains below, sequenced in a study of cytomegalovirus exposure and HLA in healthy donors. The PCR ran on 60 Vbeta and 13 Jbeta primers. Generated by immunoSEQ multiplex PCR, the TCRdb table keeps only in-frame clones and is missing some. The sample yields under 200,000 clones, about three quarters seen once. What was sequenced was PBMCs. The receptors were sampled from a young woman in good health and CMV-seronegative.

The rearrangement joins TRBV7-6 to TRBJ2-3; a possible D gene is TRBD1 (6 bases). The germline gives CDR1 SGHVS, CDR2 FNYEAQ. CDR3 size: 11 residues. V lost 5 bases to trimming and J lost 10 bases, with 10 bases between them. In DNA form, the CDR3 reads TGTGCCAGCAGCCTACAGGGACCGCAGTATTTT. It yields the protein CASSLQGPQYF.

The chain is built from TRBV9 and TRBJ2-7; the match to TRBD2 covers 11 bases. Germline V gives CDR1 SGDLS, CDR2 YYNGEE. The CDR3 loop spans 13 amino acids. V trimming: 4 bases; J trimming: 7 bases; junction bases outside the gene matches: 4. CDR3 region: CASSLAGGGEQYF. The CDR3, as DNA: TGTGCCAGCAGCCTAGCGGGAGGAGGTGAGCAGTACTTC.

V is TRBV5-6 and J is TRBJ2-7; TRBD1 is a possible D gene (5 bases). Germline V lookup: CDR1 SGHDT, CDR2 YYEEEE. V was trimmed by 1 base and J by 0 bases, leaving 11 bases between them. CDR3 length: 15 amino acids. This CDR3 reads CASSLSGILSYEQYF. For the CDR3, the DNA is TGTGCCAGCAGCTTGTCAGGGATTCTCTCCTACGAGCAGTACTTC.

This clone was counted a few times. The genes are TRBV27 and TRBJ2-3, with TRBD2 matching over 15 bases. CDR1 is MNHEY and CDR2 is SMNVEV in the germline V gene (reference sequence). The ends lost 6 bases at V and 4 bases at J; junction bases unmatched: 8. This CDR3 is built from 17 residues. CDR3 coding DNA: TGTGCCAGCAGAACAGGACTAGCGGGAGGGTGGGCAGATACGCAGTATTTT. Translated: CASRTGLAGGWADTQYF.

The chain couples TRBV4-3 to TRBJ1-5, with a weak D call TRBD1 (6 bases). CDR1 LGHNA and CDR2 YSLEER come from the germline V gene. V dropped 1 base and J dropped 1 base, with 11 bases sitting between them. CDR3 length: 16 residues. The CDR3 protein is CASSQARGGSNQPQHF. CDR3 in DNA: TGCGCCAGCAGCCAAGCTCGTGGGGGCAGCAATCAGCCCCAGCATTTT.

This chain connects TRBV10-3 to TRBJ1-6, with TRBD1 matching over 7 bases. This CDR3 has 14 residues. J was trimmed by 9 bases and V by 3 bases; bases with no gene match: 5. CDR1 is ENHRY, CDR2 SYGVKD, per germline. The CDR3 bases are TGTGCCATCAGTGAAGACAGGGTTAGTTCACCCCTCCACTTT. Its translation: CAISEDRVSSPLHF.

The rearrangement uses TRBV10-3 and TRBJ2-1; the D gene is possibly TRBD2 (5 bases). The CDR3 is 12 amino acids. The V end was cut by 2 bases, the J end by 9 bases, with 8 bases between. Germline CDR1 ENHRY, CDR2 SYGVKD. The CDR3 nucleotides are TGTGCCATCAGTGAGGAGGGTTTTGAGCAGTTCTTC. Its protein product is CAISEEGFEQFF.

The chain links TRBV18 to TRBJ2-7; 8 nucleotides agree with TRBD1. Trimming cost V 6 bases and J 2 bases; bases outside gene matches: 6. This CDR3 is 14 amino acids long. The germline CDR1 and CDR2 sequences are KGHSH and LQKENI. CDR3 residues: CASSRTGNTYEQYF. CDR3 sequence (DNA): TGTGCCAGCTCGAGGACAGGGAACACCTACGAGCAGTACTTC.

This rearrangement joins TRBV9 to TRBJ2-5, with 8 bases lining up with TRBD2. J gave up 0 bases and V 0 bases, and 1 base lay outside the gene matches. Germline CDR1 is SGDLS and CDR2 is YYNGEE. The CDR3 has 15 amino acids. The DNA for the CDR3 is TGTGCCAGCAGCGTAGCGGGGGGGTACCAAGAGACCCAGTACTTC. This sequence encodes CASSVAGGYQETQYF.

CDR3 coding DNA: TGCGCCAGCAGCTTCCGGGACAGGGATGGGGAGCAGTACTTC. The encoded protein is CASSFRDRDGEQYF. The V and J genes are TRBV5-1 and TRBJ2-7; 9 bases are a match to TRBD1. J lost 7 bases, V lost 2 bases, and 7 bases had no gene match. Germline loops: CDR1 SGHRS, CDR2 YFSETQ. This CDR3 is 14 amino acids long.

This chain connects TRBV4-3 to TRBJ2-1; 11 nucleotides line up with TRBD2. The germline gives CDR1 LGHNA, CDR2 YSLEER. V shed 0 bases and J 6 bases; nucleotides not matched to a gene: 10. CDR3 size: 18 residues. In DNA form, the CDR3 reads TGCGCCAGCAGCCAAGAAACTAGCGGGAGAAATGGGGGCAATGAGCAGTTCTTC. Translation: CASSQETSGRNGGNEQFF.

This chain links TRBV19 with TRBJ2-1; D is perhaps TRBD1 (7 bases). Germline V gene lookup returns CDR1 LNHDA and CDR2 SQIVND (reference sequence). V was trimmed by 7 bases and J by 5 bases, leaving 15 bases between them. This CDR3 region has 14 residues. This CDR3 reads CASTNRGLNNEQFF. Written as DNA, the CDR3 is TGTGCCAGTACCAACAGGGGACTTAACAATGAGCAGTTCTTC.

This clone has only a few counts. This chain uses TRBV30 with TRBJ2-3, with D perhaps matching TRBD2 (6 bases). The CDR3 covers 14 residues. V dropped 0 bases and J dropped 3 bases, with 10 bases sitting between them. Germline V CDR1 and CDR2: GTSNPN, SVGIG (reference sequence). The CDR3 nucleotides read TGTGCCTGGAGTGTGGAGGGAGGTACAGATACGCAGTATTTT. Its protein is CAWSVEGGTDTQYF.

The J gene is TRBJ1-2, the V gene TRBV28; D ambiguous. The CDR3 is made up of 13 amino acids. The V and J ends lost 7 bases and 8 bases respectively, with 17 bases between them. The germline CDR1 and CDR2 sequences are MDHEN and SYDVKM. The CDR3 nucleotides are TGTGCCAGCACCCCGCTTTCCCCCGGGGGCTACACCTTC. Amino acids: CASTPLSPGGYTF.

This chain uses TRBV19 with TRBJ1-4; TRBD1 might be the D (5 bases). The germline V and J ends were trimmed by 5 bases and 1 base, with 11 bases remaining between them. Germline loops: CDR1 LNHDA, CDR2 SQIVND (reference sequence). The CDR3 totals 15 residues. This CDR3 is CASSSAGGTNEKLFF. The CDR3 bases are TGTGCCAGTAGTTCCGCGGGGGGAACTAATGAAAAACTGTTTTTT.

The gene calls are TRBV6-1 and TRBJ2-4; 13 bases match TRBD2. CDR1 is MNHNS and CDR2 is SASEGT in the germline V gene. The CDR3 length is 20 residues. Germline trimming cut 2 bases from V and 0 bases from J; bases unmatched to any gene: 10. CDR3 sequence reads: CASSETLLAGGSSAKNIQYF. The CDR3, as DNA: TGTGCCAGCAGTGAAACTTTACTAGCGGGAGGGTCTTCAGCCAAAAACATTCAGTACTTC.

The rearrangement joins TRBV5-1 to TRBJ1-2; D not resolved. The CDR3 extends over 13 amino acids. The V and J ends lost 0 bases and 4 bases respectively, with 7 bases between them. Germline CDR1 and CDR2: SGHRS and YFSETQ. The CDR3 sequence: CASSLEWSYGYTF. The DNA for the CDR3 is TGCGCCAGCAGCTTGGAGTGGAGCTATGGCTACACCTTC.

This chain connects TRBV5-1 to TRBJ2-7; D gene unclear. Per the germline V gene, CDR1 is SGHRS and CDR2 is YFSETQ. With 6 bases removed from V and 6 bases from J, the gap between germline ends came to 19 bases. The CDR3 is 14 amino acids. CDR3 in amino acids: CASTPVGQEGEQYF. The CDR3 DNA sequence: TGCGCCAGCACCCCTGTGGGCCAAGAAGGCGAGCAGTACTTC. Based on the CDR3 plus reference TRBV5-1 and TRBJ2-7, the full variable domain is KAGVTQTPRYLIKTRGQQVTLSCSPISGHRSVSWYQQTPGQGLQFLFEYFSETQRNKGNFPGRFSGRQFSNSRSEMNVSTLELGDSALYLCASTPVGQEGEQYFGPGTRLTVT.

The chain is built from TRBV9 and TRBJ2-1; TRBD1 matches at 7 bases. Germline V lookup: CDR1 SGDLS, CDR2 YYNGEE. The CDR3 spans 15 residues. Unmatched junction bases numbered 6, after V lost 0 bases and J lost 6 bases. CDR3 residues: CASSVARGLGNEQFF. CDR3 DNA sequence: TGTGCCAGCAGCGTAGCAAGGGGGCTGGGCAATGAGCAGTTCTTC. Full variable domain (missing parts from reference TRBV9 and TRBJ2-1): DSGVTQTPKHLITATGQRVTLRCSPRSGDLSVYWYQQSLDQGLQFLIQYYNGEERAKGNILERFSAQQFPDLHSELNLSSLELGDSALYFCASSVARGLGNEQFFGPGTRLTVL.

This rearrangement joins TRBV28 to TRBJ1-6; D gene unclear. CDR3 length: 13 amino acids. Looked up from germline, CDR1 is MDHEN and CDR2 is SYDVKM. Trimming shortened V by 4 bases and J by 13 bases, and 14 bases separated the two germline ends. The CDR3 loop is CASSSTWLRPLHF. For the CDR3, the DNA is TGTGCCAGCAGTTCCACGTGGTTGAGGCCCCTCCACTTT.

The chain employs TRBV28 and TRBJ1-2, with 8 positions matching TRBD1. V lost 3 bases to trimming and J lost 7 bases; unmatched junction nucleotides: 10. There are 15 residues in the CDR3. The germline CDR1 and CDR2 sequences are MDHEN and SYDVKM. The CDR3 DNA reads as TGTGCCAGCAGTTTTTTGGACAGGGTCGGTGGTGGCTACACCTTC. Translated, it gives CASSFLDRVGGGYTF.

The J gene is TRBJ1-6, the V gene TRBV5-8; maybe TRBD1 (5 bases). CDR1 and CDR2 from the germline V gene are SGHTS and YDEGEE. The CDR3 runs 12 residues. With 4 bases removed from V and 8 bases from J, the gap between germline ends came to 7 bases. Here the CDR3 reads CASSLRDSPLHF. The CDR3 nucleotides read TGTGCCAGCAGCCTCAGGGATTCACCCCTCCACTTT.

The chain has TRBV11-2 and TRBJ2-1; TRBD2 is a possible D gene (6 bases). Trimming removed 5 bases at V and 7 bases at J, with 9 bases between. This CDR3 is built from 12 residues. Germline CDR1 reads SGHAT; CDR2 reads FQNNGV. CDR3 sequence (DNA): TGTGCCAGCAGCACCGGAGGGAATGAGCAGTTCTTC. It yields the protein CASSTGGNEQFF.

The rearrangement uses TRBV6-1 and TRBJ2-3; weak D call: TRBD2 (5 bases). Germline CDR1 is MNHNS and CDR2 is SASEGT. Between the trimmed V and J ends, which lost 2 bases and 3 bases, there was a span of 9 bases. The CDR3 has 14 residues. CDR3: CASSEPGRTDTQYF. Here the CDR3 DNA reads TGTGCCAGCAGTGAACCGGGAAGGACAGATACGCAGTATTTT.

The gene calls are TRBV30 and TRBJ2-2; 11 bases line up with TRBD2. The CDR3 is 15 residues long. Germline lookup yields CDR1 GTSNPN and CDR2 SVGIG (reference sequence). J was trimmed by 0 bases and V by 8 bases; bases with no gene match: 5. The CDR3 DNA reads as TGTGCCATTCTAGCGGGGGGCACGAACACCGGGGAGCTGTTTTTT. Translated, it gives CAILAGGTNTGELFF.

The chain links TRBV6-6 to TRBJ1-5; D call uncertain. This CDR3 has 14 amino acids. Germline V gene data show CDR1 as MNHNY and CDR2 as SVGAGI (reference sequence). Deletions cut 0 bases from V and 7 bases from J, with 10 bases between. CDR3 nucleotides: TGTGCCAGCAGTTACTCTTTTAGTTTACAGCCCCAGCATTTT. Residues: CASSYSFSLQPQHF.

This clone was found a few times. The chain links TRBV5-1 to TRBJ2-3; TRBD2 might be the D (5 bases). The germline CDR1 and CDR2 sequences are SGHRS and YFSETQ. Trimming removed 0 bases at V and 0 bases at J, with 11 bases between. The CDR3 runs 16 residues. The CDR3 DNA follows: TGCGCCAGCAGCTTGGCCGAGGGCACCAGCACAGATACGCAGTATTTT. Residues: CASSLAEGTSTDTQYF.

The CDR3 is CASSSFPGQGVLVDTQYF. For the CDR3, the DNA is TGTGCCAGCAGCAGCTTCCCCGGACAGGGCGTTTTGGTGGATACGCAGTATTTT. This chain connects TRBV7-9 to TRBJ2-3, with 8 nucleotides matching TRBD1. This CDR3 has 18 residues. Unmatched junction bases numbered 19, after V lost 5 bases and J lost 6 bases. Germline V gene data show CDR1 as SEHNR and CDR2 as FQNEAQ (reference sequence).

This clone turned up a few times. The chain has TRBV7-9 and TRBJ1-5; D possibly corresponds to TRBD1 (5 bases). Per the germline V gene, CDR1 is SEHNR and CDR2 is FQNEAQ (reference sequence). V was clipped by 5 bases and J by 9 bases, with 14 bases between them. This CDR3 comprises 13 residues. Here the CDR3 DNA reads TGTGCCAGCAGCGCCGCTGGGGGGGGGCCCCAGCATTTT. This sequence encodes CASSAAGGGPQHF.

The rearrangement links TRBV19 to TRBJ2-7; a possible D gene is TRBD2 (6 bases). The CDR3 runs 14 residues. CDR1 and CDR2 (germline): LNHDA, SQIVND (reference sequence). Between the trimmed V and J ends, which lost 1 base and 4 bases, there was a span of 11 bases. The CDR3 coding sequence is TGTGCCAGTAGTATAGCGGGAGCTTTTTACGAGCAGTACTTC. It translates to CASSIAGAFYEQYF.